This T cell receptor beta chain emerged from a study of pediatric ulcerative colitis. Notes on the study in general: Rectal repertoires separated controls, mild-moderate and acute severe colitis. All ulcerative colitis patients, but no controls, carried a couple of rectal clonotypes.

Comments on this clone: Its antigen is not identified.

Samples were sequenced at Survey level, maximum 500,000 reads. TCRdb's copy holds only in-frame clones and misses some; the assay was immunoSEQ multiplex PCR. This table holds 10,000 or so clones, approximately 89% found once. The germline V gene encodes CDR1 MGHRA and CDR2 YSYEKL. The CDR3 contains 15 residues. Trimming removed 1 base at V and 0 bases at J, with 9 bases between. Sample: blood. This receptor was identified in a girl aged 5 to 17 with moderate ulcerative colitis. The chain combines TRBV4-1 with TRBJ1-2, with D unclear. The CDR3 region is CASSQAAVANYGYTF. The CDR3 DNA reads as TGCGCCAGCAGCCAAGCTGCCGTAGCTAACTATGGCTACACCTTC.